This TCR beta chain was profiled in a study of T cells expressing NK-cell markers. One entry per CDR3 protein, without DNA, is what TCRdb gives after re-calling the 5' RACE reads. The sample holds roughly 180,000 distinct CDR3 sequences. CDR3 length: 14 amino acids. Germline values: CDR1 LGHDT, CDR2 YNNKEL (reference sequence). Source material: blood T cells: a sorted CD56 or NKG2C T cell subset, CD4+ or CD8+ T cells, or bulk PBMC T cells (not recorded which). This receptor was taken from a woman aged 18 to 75 in good health. This sequence joins TRBV3-1 and TRBJ1-2. The CDR3 loop reads CASSQDLGQGGYTF.